This T cell receptor (beta chain) is from a study of cytomegalovirus exposure and HLA in healthy donors. Study overall: As released early, the data held approximately 80 million unique TCRs from HLA-typed donors.

This CDR3 has 14 residues. The V gene lost 4 bases and the J gene lost 0 bases, with 7 bases spanning the gap. Germline V CDR1 and CDR2: SNHLY, FYNNEI. Vbeta (60) and Jbeta (13) primers were used in the PCR. Some clones are missing from TCRdb's copy, which holds only in-frame ones; the method was immunoSEQ multiplex PCR. Of about 170,000 clones listed, roughly 85% are singletons. The J gene is TRBJ1-3, the V gene TRBV2; D unresolved. What was sequenced was PBMCs. The clonotype comes from a boy between 2 and 15 years old in good health and CMV-seronegative. The CDR3 region has the DNA TGTGCCAGCAGTGCCGGGTTCTCTGGAAACACCATATATTTT. Residues: CASSAGFSGNTIYF.